This entry features one T cell receptor beta chain sequence. Sequencing used immunoSEQ multiplex PCR; TCRdb keeps in-frame clones, though not all of them. The sample consists of approximately 58,000 clones, around 87% of them appearing once. The data were taken from a study of control samples from healthy donors and cancer patients. Trimming left V 3 bases short and J 3 bases short, with 3 bases between. The CDR3 contains 12 residues. The chain carries TRBV12-3 or TRBV12-4 and TRBJ1-5; no definite D call. This clonotype was obtained from a woman aged 60-75 years with lung cancer. Sequenced: PBMCs. This CDR3 is CASSLVNQPQHF. In nucleotides, the CDR3 is TGTGCCAGCAGTTTGGTCAATCAGCCCCAGCATTTT.